This T cell receptor (beta chain) was observed in a study of cytomegalovirus exposure and HLA in healthy donors. A single count supports this clone. What it recognizes is unknown. This CDR3 is built from 14 residues. Germline lookup yields CDR1 SGHRS and CDR2 YFSETQ. V was cut by 1 base and J by 4 bases, with 11 bases left in between. Study-wide results and caveats: For cytomegalovirus status, the classifier reportedly gave diagnoses with high specificity and sensitivity.

Use of 60 Vbeta and 13 Jbeta primers characterized the PCR. The protocol was immunoSEQ multiplex PCR, while the TCRdb copy is restricted to in-frame clones and leaves out a portion. The sample carries over 130,000 clones, more than 65% recorded once. V and J are TRBV5-1 and TRBJ1-2; TRBD1 might be the D (6 bases). This sequence originates from a woman aged 25 to 45 in good health and CMV-seronegative. The specimen was PBMCs. CDR3 loop: CASSLSTGSYGYTF. CDR3 nucleotide sequence: TGCGCCAGCAGCTTGTCGACAGGAAGCTATGGCTACACCTTC.